The 21 T cell receptor beta chains below were found in one sample sequenced in a study of blood T cell repertoires in COVID-19. Produced via immunoSEQ multiplex PCR; TCRdb's table is partial and in-frame only. The data contain around 77,000 clones, less than 95% of them seen just once; the ten biggest clones take up 4.5% to 5.5%. Sample: peripheral blood. The receptors shown here come from a woman aged 55-69 years with active COVID-19.

V usage is TRBV28 and J usage is TRBJ2-2; 9 nucleotides match TRBD2. The V and J ends lost 7 bases and 5 bases, in that order; junction bases with no gene match: 14. This CDR3 is built from 17 residues. CDR1 MDHEN and CDR2 SYDVKM come from the germline V gene. The CDR3: CASTARAGGIGTGELFF. CDR3 coding DNA: TGTGCCAGCACCGCGAGGGCGGGAGGGATAGGTACCGGGGAGCTGTTTTTT.

The rearrangement joins TRBV10-1 to TRBJ2-7, with 9 bases that match TRBD2. The CDR3 spans 17 residues. Germline V gene sequence: CDR1 WNHNN, CDR2 SYGVQD (reference sequence). The V and J ends lost 0 bases and 3 bases, in that order; junction bases with no gene match: 9. The DNA for the CDR3 is TGCGCCAGCAGTGAGTCTTCCCGGGGCGGGAGGGTCTACGAGCAGTACTTC. Protein: CASSESSRGGRVYEQYF.

The rearrangement links TRBV21-1 to TRBJ1-1; no DNA check was done on the table's D call, TRBD1. TRBV21-1 is a recognized pseudogene. The length of the CDR3 is 12 residues. CDR3 nucleotide sequence: TGTGCCAGCAGCCCACGACAAGCTGAAGCTTTCTTT. It codes for CASSPRQAEAFF.

This sequence joins TRBV15 and TRBJ2-7; perhaps TRBD1 as D (5 bases). The CDR3 totals 13 residues. CDR1 and CDR2 (germline): LNHNV, YYDKDF (reference sequence). Trimming removed 5 bases at V and 5 bases at J, with 13 bases between. The DNA for the CDR3 is TGTGCCACCAGCGGTAGTTTCAGGGACGAGCAGTACTTC. This translates into CATSGSFRDEQYF.

The genes are TRBV4-1 and TRBJ1-1; a weak D match, TRBD1 (5 bases). CDR1 is MGHRA and CDR2 is YSYEKL in the germline V gene. Trimming pared 1 base from V and 0 bases from J, leaving 12 bases between. The CDR3 covers 16 residues. Here the CDR3 DNA reads TGCGCCAGCAGCCAAGCGGGGGAGAGGGTGAACACTGAAGCTTTCTTT. Translating gives CASSQAGERVNTEAFF.

The CDR3 reads CASSPGQGRNMNTEAFF. CDR3 DNA: TGTGCCAGCTCACCCGGACAGGGGCGGAATATGAACACTGAAGCTTTCTTT. The rearrangement links TRBV18 to TRBJ1-1; 9 bases match TRBD1. Germline-derived CDR1 and CDR2 are KGHSH and LQKENI. The length of the CDR3 is 17 residues. J lost 0 bases, V lost 3 bases, and 8 bases had no gene match.

The J gene is TRBJ2-1, the V gene TRBV27; a weak D match, TRBD2 (6 bases). Germline CDR1 reads MNHEY; CDR2 reads SMNVEV (reference sequence). V was trimmed by 2 bases and J by 0 bases, leaving 11 bases between them. The CDR3 has 16 amino acids. CDR3 DNA: TGTGCCAGCAGTTTAATTAGCGGATCCTCCTACAATGAGCAGTTCTTC. Residues: CASSLISGSSYNEQFF.

A note on this clone: This same CDR3 is encoded by further DNA sequences in the sample. V gene TRBV5-1 combines with J gene TRBJ2-7; 9 bases agree with TRBD2. With 3 bases clipped from V and 0 bases from J, the junction kept 4 bases outside the gene matches. Germline V gives CDR1 SGHRS, CDR2 YFSETQ. The CDR3 spans 15 residues. The CDR3, as DNA: TGCGCCAGCAGCTCGACTAGCGGCAGCTCCTACGAGCAGTACTTC. Translated, it gives CASSSTSGSSYEQYF.

The chain is built from TRBV5-5 and TRBJ1-4; D is unresolved. The V gene's germline CDR1 is SGHKS and CDR2 YYEKEE (reference sequence). The CDR3 totals 11 residues. Trimming took 2 bases from V and 13 from J, leaving 9 bases between them. CDR3 sequence (DNA): TGTGCCAGCAGCTTCGGCGACACACTGTTTTTT. Protein product: CASSFGDTLFF. The whole variable domain, remainder taken from reference TRBV5-5 and TRBJ1-4, is DAGVTQSPTHLIKTRGQQVTLRCSPISGHKSVSWYQQVLGQGPQFIFQYYEKEERGRGNFPDRFSARQFPNYSSELNVNALLLGDSALYLCASSFGDTLFFGSGTQLSVL.

The chain links TRBV2 to TRBJ1-5, with D maybe TRBD1 (6 bases). The CDR3 runs 12 residues. The V and J ends lost 8 bases and 7 bases respectively, with 12 bases between them. Germline values: CDR1 SNHLY, CDR2 FYNNEI. The CDR3 DNA reads TGTGCCAGCGGCGGGGGCCGACAGCCCCAGCATTTT. This translates into CASGGGRQPQHF.

The chain employs TRBV2 and TRBJ2-4, with D possibly TRBD2 on 5 matching bases. The germline V gene encodes CDR1 SNHLY and CDR2 FYNNEI. The CDR3 has 15 residues. V lost 4 bases to trimming and J lost 1 base, with 11 bases between them. DNA for the CDR3: TGTGCCAGCAGTGCACCGGAGCGGGCCAAAAACATTCAGTACTTC. Translating gives CASSAPERAKNIQYF. The entire variable domain, with the rest obtained from reference TRBV2 and TRBJ2-4, is as follows: EPEVTQTPSHQVTQMGQEVILRCVPISNHLYFYWYRQILGQKVEFLVSFYNNEISEKSEIFDDQFSVERPDGSNFTLKIRSTKLEDSAMYFCASSAPERAKNIQYFGAGTRLSVL.

V is TRBV2 and J is TRBJ2-7, with D unresolved. CDR1 and CDR2 from the germline V gene are SNHLY and FYNNEI. The CDR3 consists of 13 residues. V lost 1 base and J 4 bases, leaving 8 bases between the germline ends. Here the CDR3 reads CASSEVSSYEQYF. CDR3 nucleotides: TGTGCCAGCAGTGAAGTTTCGTCTTACGAGCAGTACTTC.

The chain is built from TRBV29-1 and TRBJ1-2; D might be TRBD1 (5 bases). V shed 3 bases and J shed 5 bases, with 7 bases lying between them. This CDR3 is 11 amino acids long. Germline V lookup: CDR1 SQVTM, CDR2 ANQGSEA. CDR3 nucleotides: TGCAGCGTTGAGCAGGGTTATGGCTACACCTTC. It is translated as CSVEQGYGYTF. The full variable domain, with the rest looked up from reference TRBV29-1 and TRBJ1-2, is SAVISQKPSRDICQRGTSLTIQCQVDSQVTMMFWYRQQPGQSLTLIATANQGSEATYESGFVIDKFPISRPNLTFSTLTVSNMSPEDSSIYLCSVEQGYGYTFGSGTRLTVV.

V usage is TRBV28 and J usage is TRBJ1-2, with 9 bases that match TRBD1. The V segment lost 6 bases and the J segment 4 bases; nucleotides outside the gene matches: 9. The CDR3 contains 15 residues. Germline CDR1 MDHEN, CDR2 SYDVKM. The CDR3 region is CASRSLGQGSYGYTF. Here the CDR3 DNA reads TGTGCCAGCAGGTCCCTCGGACAGGGGTCCTATGGCTACACCTTC.

The chain has TRBV30 and TRBJ1-4; TRBD1 might be the D (5 bases). V lost 2 bases and J lost 0, with 16 bases in between. CDR1 and CDR2 (germline): GTSNPN, SVGIG (reference sequence). The CDR3 has 17 amino acids. CDR3 bases: TGTGCCTGGAGTAGGGCAGGGTACAGCTCAACTAATGAAAAACTGTTTTTT. As protein: CAWSRAGYSSTNEKLFF.

The chain joins TRBV7-9 to TRBJ2-7, with a possible D match to TRBD1 (5 bases). Germline V gene data show CDR1 as SEHNR and CDR2 as FQNEAQ (reference sequence). There are 17 residues in the CDR3. V lost 1 base and J lost 2, with 18 bases in between. CDR3 in DNA: TGTGCCAGCAGCTTAGGGGCGCAGGGCAGGAGAACCTACGAGCAGTACTTC. It specifies CASSLGAQGRRTYEQYF.

The chain combines TRBV19 with TRBJ2-1; 10 positions match TRBD2. Germline CDR1 and CDR2: LNHDA and SQIVND (reference sequence). After removal of 3 bases from V and 6 bases from J, the junction contained 14 bases not matched to a gene. This CDR3 is 18 amino acids long. CDR3: CASSIKAGGATWGNEQFF. In DNA form, the CDR3 reads TGTGCCAGTAGTATTAAAGCGGGAGGGGCCACTTGGGGCAATGAGCAGTTCTTC.

This chain connects TRBV10-3 to TRBJ1-1; 9 nucleotides align to TRBD1. Germline CDR1 is ENHRY and CDR2 is SYGVKD. The V and J ends lost 11 bases and 4 bases, in that order; junction bases with no gene match: 8. The CDR3 is made up of 13 amino acids. Here the CDR3 reads CAANRGLGTEAFF. In DNA form, the CDR3 reads TGTGCCGCAAACAGGGGGCTCGGCACTGAAGCTTTCTTT.

This chain links TRBV2 with TRBJ2-7; 8 bases match TRBD1. Germline V gene lookup returns CDR1 SNHLY and CDR2 FYNNEI. J lost 1 base, V lost 8 bases, and 4 bases had no gene match. The CDR3 has 13 residues. The CDR3 DNA reads TGTGCCAGCCGACAGGGGTGGTCCTACGAGCAGTACTTC. This encodes CASRQGWSYEQYF.

The chain recombines TRBV28 with TRBJ1-3; D remains unclear. The CDR3 spans 14 residues. The V end was cut by 10 bases, the J end by 0 bases, with 13 bases between. The germline gives CDR1 MDHEN, CDR2 SYDVKM. The CDR3 is CAIATLSSGNTIYF. As DNA, the CDR3 is TGTGCCATCGCAACCCTGAGCTCTGGAAACACCATATATTTT.

This chain joins TRBV4-1 and TRBJ2-7; 7 nucleotides line up with TRBD1. The CDR3 has 13 residues. After removal of 4 bases from V and 3 bases from J, the junction contained 3 bases not matched to a gene. Per germline, CDR1 MGHRA and CDR2 YSYEKL. This CDR3 reads CASSRGTDYEQYF. The CDR3 DNA reads TGCGCCAGCAGCCGTGGGACAGACTACGAGCAGTACTTC.